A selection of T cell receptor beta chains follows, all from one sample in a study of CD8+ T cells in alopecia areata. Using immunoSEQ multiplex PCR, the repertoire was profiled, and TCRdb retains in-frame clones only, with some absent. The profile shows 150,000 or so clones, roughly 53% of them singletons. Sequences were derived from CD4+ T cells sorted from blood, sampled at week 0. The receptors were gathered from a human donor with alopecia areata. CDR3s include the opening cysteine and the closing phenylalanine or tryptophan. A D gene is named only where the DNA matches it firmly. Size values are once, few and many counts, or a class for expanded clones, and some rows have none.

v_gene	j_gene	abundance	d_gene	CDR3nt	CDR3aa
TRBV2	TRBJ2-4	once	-	TGTGCCAGCAGTGATCCCCCTCAAAACATTCAGTACTTC	CASSDPPQNIQYF
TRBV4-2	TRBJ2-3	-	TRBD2	TGTGCCAGCAGCCAAGATCGCGGGGGGGTTACAGATACGCAGTATTTT	CASSQDRGGVTDTQYF
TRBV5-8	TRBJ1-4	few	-	TGTGCCAGCAGCCTGGTAAATGAAAAACTGTTTTTT	CASSLVNEKLFF
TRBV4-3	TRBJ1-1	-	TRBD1	TGCGCCAGCAGCTACGCCCCGGGACAGGGGGCAACTGAAGCTTTCTTT	CASSYAPGQGATEAFF
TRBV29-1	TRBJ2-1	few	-	TGCAGCGTTCTAGGGGTCGTTGAGCAGTTCTTC	CSVLGVVEQFF
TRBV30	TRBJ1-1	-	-	TGTGCCTGGAGTACTCTACCGGGACGCACTGAAGCTTTCTTT	CAWSTLPGRTEAFF
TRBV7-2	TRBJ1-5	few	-	TGTGCCAGCAGCTTACAGAGCAATCAGCCCCAGCATTTT	CASSLQSNQPQHF
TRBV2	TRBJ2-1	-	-	TGTGCCAGCAAACGGGATCCCAACAATGAGCAGTTCTTC	CASKRDPNNEQFF
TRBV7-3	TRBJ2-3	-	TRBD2	TGTGCCAGCAGCTTAGTGCCTCTAGCGGGGAGCACAGATACGCAGTATTTT	CASSLVPLAGSTDTQYF
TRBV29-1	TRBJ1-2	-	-	TGCAGCGAAGGGGATGGCTACACCTTC	CSEGDGYTF
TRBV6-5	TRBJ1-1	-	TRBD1	TGTGCCAGCAGCCCCCAGGGGGCTGGTGCTTTCTTT	CASSPQGAGAFF
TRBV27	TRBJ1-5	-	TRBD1	TGTGCCAGCAGCAACAGGGGTCAGCCCCAGCATTTT	CASSNRGQPQHF
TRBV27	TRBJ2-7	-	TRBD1	TGTGCCAGCAGTGTTGACAGGGGGACCTACGAGCAGTACTTC	CASSVDRGTYEQYF
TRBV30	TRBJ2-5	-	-	TGTGCCTGGAGTCACCAGCCCCAAGAGACCCAGTACTTC	CAWSHQPQETQYF
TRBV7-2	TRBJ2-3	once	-	TGTGCCAGCAGCCCAGCAGATACGCAGTATTTT	CASSPADTQYF
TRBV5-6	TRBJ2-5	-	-	TGTGCCAGCACCTCGTGGAGGCGAGAGACCCAGTACTTC	CASTSWRRETQYF
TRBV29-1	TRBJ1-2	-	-	TGCAGCATCGACATAGCCAGGGTGTTAAATGGCTACACCTTC	CSIDIARVLNGYTF
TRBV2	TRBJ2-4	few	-	TGTGCCAGCAGCCTGGACAGGGAGGGTTGGAGCATTCAGTACTTC	CASSLDREGWSIQYF
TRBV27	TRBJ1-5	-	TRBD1	TGTGCCAGCAGTATCCGGACAGGGGGCGGTCAGCCCCAGCATTTT	CASSIRTGGGQPQHF
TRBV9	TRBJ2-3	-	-	TGTGCCAGCAGCGTTAGGGTCCTCACAGATACGCAGTATTTT	CASSVRVLTDTQYF
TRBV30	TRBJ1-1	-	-	TGTGCCTACAAAGAGGAATGGCCCGACAGGTCCACTGAAGCTTTCTTT	CAYKEEWPDRSTEAFF
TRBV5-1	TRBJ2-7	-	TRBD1	TGCGCCAGCAGCGTGAAGGGGGCATCCTACGAGCAGTACTTC	CASSVKGASYEQYF
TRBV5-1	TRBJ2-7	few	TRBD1	TGCGCCAGCAGCCTGGGACAGGGGGCTAACGAGCAGTACTTC	CASSLGQGANEQYF
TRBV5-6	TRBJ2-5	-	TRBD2	TGTGCCAGCAGCTTGAGACTAGCGGGGGGTCGGGCAGAGACCCAGTACTTC	CASSLRLAGGRAETQYF
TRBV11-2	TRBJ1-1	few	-	TGTGCCAGCAGCTCTCTAAAGCCAGGCTCGGCTGAAGCTTTCTTT	CASSSLKPGSAEAFF
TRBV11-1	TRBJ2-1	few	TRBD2	TGTGCCACCTCACCTCAGCGGGGGTACAATGAGCAGTTCTTC	CATSPQRGYNEQFF
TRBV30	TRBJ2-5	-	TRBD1	TGTGCCAGGGGACAGGGAGGAGAGACCCAGTACTTC	CARGQGGETQYF
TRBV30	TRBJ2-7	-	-	TGTGCCATGAGGGACAAAACCTACGAGCAGTACTTC	CAMRDKTYEQYF
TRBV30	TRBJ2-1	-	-	TGTGCCTGGACCGTAGCCCGTAGTGAGCAGTTCTTC	CAWTVARSEQFF
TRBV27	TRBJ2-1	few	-	TGTGCCAGCAGTTCAGCTGGGGTCCGGGGGAATGAGCAGTTCTTC	CASSSAGVRGNEQFF
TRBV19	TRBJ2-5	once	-	TGTGCCAGTAGCCAAAGACCGGAGCAAGAGACCCAGTACTTC	CASSQRPEQETQYF
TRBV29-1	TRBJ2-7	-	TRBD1	TGCAGCGTGAAGGGACAGGGGTATTACGAGCAGTACTTC	CSVKGQGYYEQYF
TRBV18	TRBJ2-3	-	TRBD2	TGTGCCAGCTCAACGACTAGCCTAGACACAGATACGCAGTATTTT	CASSTTSLDTDTQYF
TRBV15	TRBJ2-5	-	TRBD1	TGTGCCACCAGCAGAGATTCACAGGGGCAAGAGACCCAGTACTTC	CATSRDSQGQETQYF
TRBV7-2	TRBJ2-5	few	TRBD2	TGTGCCAGCAGCACGGGGACTAGCAGTGAGACCCAGTACTTC	CASSTGTSSETQYF
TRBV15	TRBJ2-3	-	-	TGTGCCACCAGCAGAGAAGTGGACACAGATACGCAGTATTTT	CATSREVDTDTQYF
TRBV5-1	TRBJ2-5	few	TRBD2	TGCGCCAGCAGCCCCCGGGGAGCGGGGGAGGAGACCCAGTACTTC	CASSPRGAGEETQYF
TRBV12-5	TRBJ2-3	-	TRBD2	TGTGCTAGTGGTTTTAGCGGGGGGACTACAGATACGCAGTATTTT	CASGFSGGTTDTQYF
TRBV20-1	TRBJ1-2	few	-	TGCAGTGCTCCCTTAGGTCCACGCACCTTC	CSAPLGPRTF
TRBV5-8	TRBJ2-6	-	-	TGTGCCAGCAGCTTGACAGCTGGGGCCAACGTCCTGACTTTC	CASSLTAGANVLTF
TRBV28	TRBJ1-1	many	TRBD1	TGTGCCAGCAGCACCACCGGGACAGGGCGCACTGAAGCTTTCTTT	CASSTTGTGRTEAFF
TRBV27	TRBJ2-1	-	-	TGTGCCAGCAGTTTTTCACCCACGGGACCAAACAATGAGCAGTTCTTC	CASSFSPTGPNNEQFF
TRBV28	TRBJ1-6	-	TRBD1	TGTGCCAGCGCATACCAGGGGGCAGATTCACCCCTCCACTTT	CASAYQGADSPLHF
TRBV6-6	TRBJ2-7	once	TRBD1	TGTGCCAGCAGCCCCCGGGACAGGGGGCCCTACGAGCAGTACTTC	CASSPRDRGPYEQYF
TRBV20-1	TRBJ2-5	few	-	TGCAGTGCTAGCCAAGAGACCCAGTACTTC	CSASQETQYF
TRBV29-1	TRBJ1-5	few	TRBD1	TGCAGCGGCCTAGACAGGGAGGACAATCAGCCCCAGCATTTT	CSGLDREDNQPQHF
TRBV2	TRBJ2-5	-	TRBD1	TGTGCCAGCAGTCAAAGCCGGACAGGGTTGGAGACCCAGTACTTC	CASSQSRTGLETQYF
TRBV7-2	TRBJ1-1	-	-	TGTGCCAGCAGCTTAGAGCGCGTGGCCGGGACGAACTTT	CASSLERVAGTNF
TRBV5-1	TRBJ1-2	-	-	TGCGCCAGCAGCGAGGACGGCTATGGCTACACCTTC	CASSEDGYGYTF
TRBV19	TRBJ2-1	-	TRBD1	TGTGCCAGTAGGCGTATCGGGACAGGGAGCGACAATGAGCAGTTCTTC	CASRRIGTGSDNEQFF
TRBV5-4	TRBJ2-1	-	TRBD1	TGTGCCAGCAGCGCCGGACAGGACTCCTACAATGAGCAGTTCTTC	CASSAGQDSYNEQFF